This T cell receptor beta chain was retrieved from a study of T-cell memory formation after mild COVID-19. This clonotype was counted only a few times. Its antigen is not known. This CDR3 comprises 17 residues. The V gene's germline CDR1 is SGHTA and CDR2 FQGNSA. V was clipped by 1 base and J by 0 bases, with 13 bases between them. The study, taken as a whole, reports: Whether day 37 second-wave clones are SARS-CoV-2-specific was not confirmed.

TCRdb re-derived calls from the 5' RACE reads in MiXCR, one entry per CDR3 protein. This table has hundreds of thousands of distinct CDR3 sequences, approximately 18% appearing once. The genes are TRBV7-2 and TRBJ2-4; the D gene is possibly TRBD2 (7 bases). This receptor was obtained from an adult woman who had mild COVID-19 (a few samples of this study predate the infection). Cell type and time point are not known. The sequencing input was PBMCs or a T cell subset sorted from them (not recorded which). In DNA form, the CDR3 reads TGTGCCAGCAGCTTAGTGGGGGGGCCGGGAGCCAAAAACATTCAGTACTTC. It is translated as CASSLVGGPGAKNIQYF.